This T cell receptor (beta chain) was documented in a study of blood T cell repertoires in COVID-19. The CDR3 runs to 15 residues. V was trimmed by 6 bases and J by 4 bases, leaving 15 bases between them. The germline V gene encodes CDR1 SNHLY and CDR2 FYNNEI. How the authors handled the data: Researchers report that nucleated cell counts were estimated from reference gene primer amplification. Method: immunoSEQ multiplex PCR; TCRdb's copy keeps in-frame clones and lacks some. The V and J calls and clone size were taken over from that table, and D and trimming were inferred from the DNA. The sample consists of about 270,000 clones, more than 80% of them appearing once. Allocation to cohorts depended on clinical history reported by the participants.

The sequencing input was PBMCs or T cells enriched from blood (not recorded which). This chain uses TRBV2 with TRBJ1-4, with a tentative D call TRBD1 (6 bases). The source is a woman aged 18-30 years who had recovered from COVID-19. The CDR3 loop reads CASRLLQGINEKLFF. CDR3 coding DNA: TGTGCCAGCAGGTTGCTCCAGGGGATTAATGAAAAACTGTTTTTT.